The 15 T cell receptor beta chains reported below all come from one sample, sequenced in a study of T cell changes during pregnancy in multiple sclerosis. Libraries were prepared by immunoSEQ multiplex PCR; TCRdb keeps only in-frame clonotypes and omits some of them. Altogether tens of thousands of clones are present, 80% to 90% being singletons, with the ten largest covering about 0.51%. The sample consisted of CD4+ T cells from peripheral blood mononuclear cells, taken in the first trimester of pregnancy. Receptors originate from a female donor with multiple sclerosis, enrolled in a pregnancy study.

This clone was counted between two and nine times. The chain has TRBV29-1 and TRBJ1-5; D not resolved. The V end lost 1 base, the J end lost 1 base, and 5 bases lay between the germline ends. The CDR3 spans 13 residues. Germline-derived CDR1 and CDR2 are SQVTM and ANQGSEA. This chain's CDR3 is CSVEGHSNQPQHF. In DNA, the CDR3 is TGCAGCGTTGAAGGACACAGCAATCAGCCCCAGCATTTT.

The J gene is TRBJ2-2, the V gene TRBV2; D might be TRBD2 (6 bases). V was cut by 5 bases and J by 0 bases, with 10 bases left in between. This CDR3 has 15 amino acids. The germline CDR1 and CDR2 sequences are SNHLY and FYNNEI. The CDR3 DNA follows: TGTGCCAGCAGTTTAGCGGTTACGAACACCGGGGAGCTGTTTTTT. Its translation: CASSLAVTNTGELFF. Full variable domain (missing parts from reference TRBV2 and TRBJ2-2): EPEVTQTPSHQVTQMGQEVILRCVPISNHLYFYWYRQILGQKVEFLVSFYNNEISEKSEIFDDQFSVERPDGSNFTLKIRSTKLEDSAMYFCASSLAVTNTGELFFGEGSRLTVL.

The gene calls are TRBV10-2 and TRBJ1-2; D perhaps matches TRBD1 (6 bases). Trimming left V 3 bases short and J 5 bases short, with 16 bases between. This CDR3 is 15 amino acids long. The germline CDR1 and CDR2 sequences are WSHSY and SAAADI. CDR3 in DNA: TGCGCCAGCAGTGATCGTCGCAGGGGAGGGTATGGCTACACCTTC. Translated, it gives CASSDRRRGGYGYTF.

CDR3 in amino acids: CASSLRRAPNSYNEQFF. The DNA for the CDR3 is TGTGCCAGCAGCTTAAGGCGGGCCCCGAACTCCTACAATGAGCAGTTCTTC. The chain combines TRBV7-8 with TRBJ2-1; perhaps TRBD2 as D (5 bases). CDR3 length: 17 residues. Trimming shortened V by 2 bases and J by 0 bases, and 14 bases separated the two germline ends. Germline assignment: CDR1 SGHVS and CDR2 FQNEAQ.

The rearrangement links TRBV4-2 to TRBJ2-5, with 13 bases fitting TRBD2. After removal of 4 bases from V and 5 bases from J, the junction contained 10 bases not matched to a gene. CDR1 and CDR2 (germline): LGHNA, YNFKEQ. The CDR3 sequence is 17 residues long. The CDR3 loop reads CASSRWTSGGIRETQYF. The DNA for the CDR3 is TGTGCCAGCAGCCGTTGGACTAGCGGGGGAATACGTGAGACCCAGTACTTC.

The V call is TRBV6-4, the J call TRBJ1-2; 12 bases are shared with TRBD1. The V and J ends lost 2 bases and 0 bases, in that order; junction bases with no gene match: 4. The CDR3 is 17 amino acids. Germline V CDR1 and CDR2: MRHNA, SNTAGT. CDR3 residues: CASSDRDRGPANYGYTF. The CDR3 DNA follows: TGTGCCAGCAGTGACCGGGACAGGGGGCCAGCTAACTATGGCTACACCTTC.

V and J are TRBV30 and TRBJ1-2, with unresolved D. The CDR3 sequence is 12 residues long. V was clipped by 2 bases and J by 7 bases, with 11 bases between them. Germline CDR1 reads GTSNPN; CDR2 reads SVGIG (reference sequence). CDR3 coding DNA: TGTGCCTGGAGTCGTCAGGCCGGTGGCTACACCTTC. As protein: CAWSRQAGGYTF.

The V call is TRBV7-6, the J call TRBJ1-5; 8 nucleotides match TRBD1. Germline CDR1 reads SGHVS; CDR2 reads FNYEAQ. V lost 2 bases to trimming and J lost 4 bases; unmatched junction nucleotides: 1. The CDR3 totals 14 residues. The CDR3 nucleotides are TGTGCCAGCAGCTTAAACAGGGGGAATCAGCCCCAGCATTTT. Protein sequence: CASSLNRGNQPQHF.

V usage is TRBV2 and J usage is TRBJ1-2, with a possible D match to TRBD1 (6 bases). The CDR3 length is 12 residues. Germline V lookup: CDR1 SNHLY, CDR2 FYNNEI. V was shortened by 2 bases and J by 8 bases, with 9 bases between the two germline ends. CDR3 sequence (DNA): TGTGCCAGCAGTGAACTAGGGGGAGGCTACACCTTC. Translated, it gives CASSELGGGYTF.

This clone is a singleton in its sample. V and J are TRBV18 and TRBJ2-1, with 12 positions matching TRBD2. From germline, CDR1 is KGHSH and CDR2 LQKENI. CDR3 length: 17 residues. Germline trimming cut 4 bases from V and 7 bases from J; bases unmatched to any gene: 11. The CDR3 DNA sequence: TGTGCCAGCTCACGACTATCTACAGGACTAGCGGGGAATGAGCAGTTCTTC. Protein sequence: CASSRLSTGLAGNEQFF.

In DNA, the CDR3 is TGTGCCAGCAGCTTGGAGACTAGCGGGGCGGAGACCCAGTACTTC. Protein product: CASSLETSGAETQYF. This chain connects TRBV5-4 to TRBJ2-5; TRBD2 matches 11 bases. CDR1 SGHNT and CDR2 YYREEE come from the germline V gene (reference sequence). With 0 bases clipped from V and 5 bases from J, the junction kept 3 bases outside the gene matches. The CDR3 spans 15 residues. Full variable domain (remainder filled in from reference TRBV5-4 and TRBJ2-5): ETGVTQSPTHLIKTRGQQVTLRCSSQSGHNTVSWYQQALGQGPQFIFQYYREEENGRGNFPPRFSGLQFPNYSSELNVNALELDDSALYLCASSLETSGAETQYFGPGTRLLVL.

This chain links TRBV5-1 with TRBJ1-2, with TRBD1 identical over 7 bases. The CDR3 covers 15 residues. J was trimmed by 4 bases and V by 4 bases; bases with no gene match: 10. Germline CDR1 SGHRS, CDR2 YFSETQ. CDR3 in amino acids: CASSPDTTGSYGYTF. CDR3 bases: TGCGCCAGCAGCCCGGACACGACAGGGAGCTATGGCTACACCTTC. Looking up the rest from reference TRBV5-1 and TRBJ1-2 gives the full variable domain: KAGVTQTPRYLIKTRGQQVTLSCSPISGHRSVSWYQQTPGQGLQFLFEYFSETQRNKGNFPGRFSGRQFSNSRSEMNVSTLELGDSALYLCASSPDTTGSYGYTFGSGTRLTVV.

The V call is TRBV21-1, the J call TRBJ2-5; TRBD2 is the table's D call and was not checked against the DNA. TRBV21-1 is recorded as a pseudogene. The CDR3 is 14 residues long. CDR3 sequence: CASSRSTGEKTQYF. Here the CDR3 DNA reads TGTGCCAGCAGCCGGTCGACGGGGGAGAAGACCCAGTACTTC.

The chain links TRBV2 to TRBJ2-3; the match to TRBD1 covers 7 bases. Germline CDR1 and CDR2: SNHLY and FYNNEI. This CDR3 is built from 15 residues. V shed 6 bases, J shed 4 bases, and the junction held 10 bases outside the gene matches. This CDR3 reads CASRPRDRLPDTQYF. Written as DNA, the CDR3 is TGTGCCAGCAGGCCCCGGGACAGACTTCCAGATACGCAGTATTTT.

The rearrangement uses TRBV25-1 and TRBJ2-5; D gene uncertain. The CDR3 length is 13 residues. V was trimmed by 3 bases and J by 5 bases, leaving 10 bases between them. The germline V gene has CDR1 MGHDK and CDR2 SYGVNS. CDR3 bases: TGTGCCAGCAGTGACCCCGGGTGGGAGACCCAGTACTTC. Protein product: CASSDPGWETQYF.